Below, 20 T cell receptor beta chains from the same sample are listed, as sequenced in a study of OX40 agonist ivuxolimab in advanced cancers. Assay used: immunoSEQ multiplex PCR; TCRdb lists only in-frame clones, some missing. This table has 55,000 to 75,000 clones, about 84% appearing once. The specimen comprised CD4+ or CD8+ T cells sorted from blood, sampled in a trial of the OX40 agonist ivuxolimab. Source of these receptors: an adult with an advanced solid tumor such as melanoma, head and neck, liver or kidney cancer.

This chain uses TRBV19 with TRBJ2-2; D remains ambiguous. There are 16 residues in the CDR3. The V end lost 3 bases, the J end lost 3 bases, and 14 bases lay between the germline ends. Germline assignment: CDR1 LNHDA and CDR2 SQIVND (reference sequence). CDR3 sequence reads: CASSIGRRLDTGELFF. The DNA of the CDR3 is TGTGCCAGTAGTATTGGACGCAGGTTAGACACCGGGGAGCTGTTTTTT. The full variable domain, completed using reference TRBV19 and TRBJ2-2, is DGGITQSPKYLFRKEGQNVTLSCEQNLNHDAMYWYRQDPGQGLRLIYYSQIVNDFQKGDIAEGYSVSREKKESFPLTVTSAQKNPTAFYLCASSIGRRLDTGELFFGEGSRLTVL.

J is TRBJ1-2 and V is TRBV19; 8 bases align to TRBD1. Trimming at V came to 5 bases and at J to 4 bases, leaving 9 bases not matched to a gene. Germline V gene lookup returns CDR1 LNHDA and CDR2 SQIVND (reference sequence). The CDR3 consists of 15 residues. This CDR3 is CASSPDRGTLYGYTF. Here the CDR3 DNA reads TGTGCCAGTAGTCCCGACAGGGGTACTCTCTATGGCTACACCTTC.

The J gene is TRBJ1-2, the V gene TRBV10-1; the D gene is possibly TRBD1 (5 bases). Germline-derived CDR1 and CDR2 are WNHNN and SYGVQD (reference sequence). V gave up 0 bases and J gave up 4 bases, with 9 bases separating them. The CDR3 contains 14 residues. This CDR3 reads CASSESRDGYGYTF. The CDR3 nucleotides read TGCGCCAGCAGTGAGTCAAGGGACGGCTATGGCTACACCTTC.

The rearrangement links TRBV11-2 to TRBJ2-7; weak D call: TRBD2 (5 bases). The CDR3 is 14 residues long. Germline V gene lookup returns CDR1 SGHAT and CDR2 FQNNGV. Trimming stripped 8 bases from V and 3 bases from J, with 17 bases between. The CDR3 loop reads CASASGHGSYEQYV. CDR3 DNA: TGTGCCAGCGCCTCCGGGCATGGGAGCTACGAGCAGTACGTC.

The V call is TRBV19, the J call TRBJ2-2; 9 bases map to TRBD1. CDR1 is LNHDA and CDR2 is SQIVND in the germline V gene (reference sequence). The V and J ends lost 7 bases and 6 bases, in that order; junction bases with no gene match: 9. This CDR3 is built from 15 residues. The CDR3 here is CASTFTGGAAGELFF. In nucleotides, the CDR3 is TGTGCCAGTACCTTTACAGGGGGCGCCGCCGGGGAGCTGTTTTTT.

The CDR3 sequence: CASSAWGANSNTGELFF. The CDR3 nucleotides read TGTGCCAGCAGCGCATGGGGGGCGAATTCGAACACCGGGGAGCTGTTTTTT. The chain is built from TRBV9 and TRBJ2-2; D is perhaps TRBD1 or TRBD2 (6 bases each). V was pared by 3 bases and J by 0 bases, with 15 bases between. Germline V CDR1 and CDR2: SGDLS, YYNGEE. This CDR3 region has 17 residues.

The chain employs TRBV28 and TRBJ2-4, with D perhaps TRBD1 (6 bases). Germline V lookup: CDR1 MDHEN, CDR2 SYDVKM. This CDR3 has 17 amino acids. Trimming stripped 3 bases from V and 0 bases from J, with 15 bases between. In DNA, the CDR3 is TGTGCCAGCAGTTTTCCCTCCAGGGGATTAGCCAAAAACATTCAGTACTTC. Protein: CASSFPSRGLAKNIQYF.

The gene calls are TRBV5-5 and TRBJ2-7; D unclear. Looked up from germline, CDR1 is SGHKS and CDR2 is YYEKEE (reference sequence). V dropped 1 base and J dropped 3 bases, with 11 bases sitting between them. CDR3 length equals 14 residues. This CDR3 reads CASSLYETDYEQYF. The CDR3 DNA sequence: TGTGCCAGCAGCTTGTACGAGACCGACTACGAGCAGTACTTC.

The gene calls are TRBV7-9 and TRBJ2-7; D might be TRBD2 (7 bases). Germline CDR1 and CDR2: SEHNR and FQNEAQ (reference sequence). Trimming removed 1 base at V and 3 bases at J, with 10 bases between. The CDR3 runs 14 residues. DNA for the CDR3: TGTGCCAGCAGCTTAGGGCGGGGGCTCTACGAGCAGTACTTC. It is translated as CASSLGRGLYEQYF.

CDR3 sequence reads: CASSPGTGTLGWLFF. The CDR3 coding sequence is TGTGCCAGCAGCCCTGGGACAGGGACTTTAGGTTGGCTGTTTTTT. This chain joins TRBV6-5 and TRBJ1-4; TRBD1 agrees at 9 bases. Germline V gene data show CDR1 as MNHEY and CDR2 as SVGAGI. V shed 6 bases, J shed 14 bases, and the junction held 16 bases outside the gene matches. The CDR3 is made up of 15 amino acids.

The rearrangement links TRBV6-4 to TRBJ2-3; 9 nucleotides align to TRBD2. The CDR3 is made up of 15 amino acids. The germline V gene encodes CDR1 MRHNA and CDR2 SNTAGT. Unmatched junction bases numbered 3, after V lost 3 bases and J lost 2 bases. In DNA, the CDR3 is TGTGCCAGCAGTGAACGCGGGGGGGCCACAGATACGCAGTATTTT. Translation gives CASSERGGATDTQYF.

The V gene is TRBV30, the J gene TRBJ2-7; 9 bases line up with TRBD1. Germline assignment: CDR1 GTSNPN and CDR2 SVGIG (reference sequence). J gave up 3 bases and V 3 bases, and 6 bases lay outside the gene matches. This CDR3 is 14 amino acids long. CDR3 nucleotide sequence: TGTGCCTGGAGAGGACAGGGGTATATCTACGAGCAGTACTTC. Translation: CAWRGQGYIYEQYF.

This clone was observed a single time. This chain uses TRBV2 with TRBJ1-2, with unresolved D. Germline assignment: CDR1 SNHLY and CDR2 FYNNEI. V was trimmed by 1 base and J by 3 bases, leaving 0 bases between them. The CDR3 runs to 11 residues. The CDR3, as DNA: TGTGCCAGCAGTGAAGACTATGGCTACACCTTC. Its translation: CASSEDYGYTF.

In nucleotides, the CDR3 is TGTGCCAGTGAGACAGGGGTTAGTCAGCCCCAGCATTTT. Amino acid sequence: CASETGVSQPQHF. The chain uses TRBV5-8 and TRBJ1-5; 8 bases map to TRBD1. The germline V gene has CDR1 SGHTS and CDR2 YDEGEE. The V and J ends lost 8 bases and 6 bases, in that order; junction bases with no gene match: 7. CDR3 length: 13 residues.

This chain connects TRBV4-1 to TRBJ2-7, with 10 bases fitting TRBD1. CDR3 size: 16 residues. Germline V gene data show CDR1 as MGHRA and CDR2 as YSYEKL. Trimming cost V 0 bases and J 3 bases; bases outside gene matches: 5. This CDR3 is CASSQDKGTGDYEQYF. The DNA of the CDR3 is TGCGCCAGCAGCCAAGATAAGGGGACAGGGGACTACGAGCAGTACTTC.

This CDR3 is CASSLSRGGGLQETQYF. The CDR3 bases are TGTGCCAGCAGTTTGTCAAGGGGCGGGGGATTACAAGAGACCCAGTACTTC. This chain uses TRBV27 with TRBJ2-5; 7 nucleotides agree with TRBD2. The CDR3 totals 17 residues. CDR1 MNHEY and CDR2 SMNVEV come from the germline V gene (reference sequence). V lost 3 bases, J lost 2 bases, and 12 bases stayed unmatched.

This clone was seen just once. The chain employs TRBV20-1 and TRBJ1-1; D gene ambiguous. The V gene lost 0 bases and the J gene lost 10 bases, with 9 bases spanning the gap. The CDR3 contains 11 residues. In germline, CDR1 is DFQATT, CDR2 SNEGSKA (reference sequence). DNA for the CDR3: TGCAGTGCTAGAGATCGACTCGGAGCTTTCTTT. It codes for CSARDRLGAFF.

The CDR3 protein is CASSPGGTYEQYF. CDR3 bases: TGTGCCAGCAGCCCGGGGGGCACCTACGAGCAGTACTTC. The rearrangement uses TRBV9 and TRBJ2-7; D is possibly TRBD2 (7 bases). Germline CDR1 reads SGDLS; CDR2 reads YYNGEE. Trimming removed 4 bases at V and 2 bases at J, with 10 bases between. CDR3 length: 13 residues. Full variable domain (outside the CDR3, taken from reference TRBV9 and TRBJ2-7): DSGVTQTPKHLITATGQRVTLRCSPRSGDLSVYWYQQSLDQGLQFLIQYYNGEERAKGNILERFSAQQFPDLHSELNLSSLELGDSALYFCASSPGGTYEQYFGPGTRLTVT.

This clone was observed a handful of times. This chain links TRBV7-2 with TRBJ1-5; the D gene is possibly TRBD1 (5 bases). Germline values: CDR1 SGHTA, CDR2 FQGNSA. The CDR3 loop spans 12 amino acids. V lost 3 bases and J lost 14, with 14 bases in between. CDR3 nucleotide sequence: TGTGCCAGCAGCTTCGAAGGGGCCGGAAAGCATTTT. It codes for CASSFEGAGKHF. Full variable domain (missing parts from reference TRBV7-2 and TRBJ1-5): GAGVSQSPSNKVTEKGKDVELRCDPISGHTALYWYRQSLGQGLEFLIYFQGNSAPDKSGLPSDRFSAERTGGSVSTLTIQRTQQEDSAVYLCASSFEGAGKHFGDGTRLSIL.

The CDR3 nucleotides read TGTGCCAGCACCAGGACTGGCGATAGGGGTGCCGGGGAGCTGTTTTTT. It encodes CASTRTGDRGAGELFF. The V call is TRBV6-6, the J call TRBJ2-2; D could derive from TRBD1 or TRBD2 (5 bases each). V was trimmed by 7 bases and J by 6 bases, leaving 21 bases between them. This CDR3 has 16 residues. Per the germline V gene, CDR1 is MNHNY and CDR2 is SVGAGI (reference sequence).